This T cell receptor (beta chain) was sequenced during a study of radiotherapy plus CTLA-4 blockade in lung cancer. Broader study findings: Radiotherapy was combined with ipilimumab, and tumor-derived TCR clones then expanded in blood.

Profiling relied on immunoSEQ multiplex PCR, and the TCRdb table lists in-frame clones only, not all of them. This sample has approximately 81,000 clones, with around 78% found just once. The study gave focal radiation plus ipilimumab CTLA-4 blockade to patients with chemo-refractory metastatic non-small-cell lung cancer. With regard to this clone: Its antigen remains unidentified.

The TCR sequence derives from a human donor with non-small cell lung cancer who had a partial response to radiotherapy plus ipilimumab. Some clones in this sample may be carry-over from other donors' samples. The sample was peripheral blood, taken from a patient treated with radiotherapy plus ipilimumab.

CDR3 amino acids: CASRRKQGNNSPLHF. The CDR3 DNA reads as TGTGCCAGCAGGCGAAAACAGGGGAATAATTCACCCCTCCACTTT. The V and J genes are TRBV7-8 and TRBJ1-6; TRBD1 matches at 7 bases. Germline CDR1 reads SGHVS; CDR2 reads FQNEAQ. V shed 6 bases, J shed 5 bases, and the junction held 7 bases outside the gene matches. This CDR3 region has 15 residues. The full variable domain, its missing parts supplied by reference TRBV7-8 and TRBJ1-6, is GAGVSQSPRYKVAKRGQDVALRCDPISGHVSLFWYQQALGQGPEFLTYFQNEAQLDKSGLPSDRFFAERPEGSVSTLKIQRTQQEDSAVYLCASRRKQGNNSPLHFGNGTRLTVT.